This T cell receptor (beta chain) was captured in a study of blood T cell repertoires in COVID-19. At the level of the study: The study drew acute and convalescent COVID-19 samples from the United States, Italy and Spain. Nucleic acid was either cDNA or gDNA, and it came from T cells, B-cell-depleted T cells, or PBMCs.

Germline assignment: CDR1 KGHSH and CDR2 LQKENI. Trimming took off 6 bases at V and 0 bases at J, with 15 bases between the two ends. The CDR3 sequence is 15 residues long. Per the original data handling: Researchers report that nucleated cell counts were estimated from reference gene primer amplification. The table came from immunoSEQ multiplex PCR; TCRdb's copy has only in-frame clones and leaves some out. Clone size and the V and J calls come from that table; the DNA yielded D and trimming. The sample holds about 190,000 clones, roughly 80% seen once. This TCR was recovered from a human donor in a cohort sampled during active COVID-19. The specimen sequenced was peripheral blood. The chain employs TRBV18 and TRBJ2-7, with D possibly TRBD1 on 6 matching bases. The CDR3 region has the DNA TGTGCCAGCTCTCACGGACAGCTGACCTCCTACGAGCAGTACTTC. Protein product: CASSHGQLTSYEQYF.